This paragraph reports one TCR beta chain. This sample was taken from a study of control samples from healthy donors and cancer patients. Germline values: CDR1 SGHDT, CDR2 YYEEEE. Trimming removed 6 bases from V and 4 bases from J, with 17 bases in between. This CDR3 is 15 amino acids long. Generated by immunoSEQ multiplex PCR, the TCRdb table keeps only in-frame clones and is missing some. The table has around 43,000 clones, approximately 90% seen once; the top ten hold less than 4.5%. Sequenced: blood. This receptor was identified in a woman aged 45-59 years in good health. The rearrangement uses TRBV5-6 and TRBJ1-5; D is ambiguous. CDR3 nucleotide sequence: TGTGCCAGCAACCTAAGGACCGCTGGGAATCAGCCCCAGCATTTT. It specifies CASNLRTAGNQPQHF.